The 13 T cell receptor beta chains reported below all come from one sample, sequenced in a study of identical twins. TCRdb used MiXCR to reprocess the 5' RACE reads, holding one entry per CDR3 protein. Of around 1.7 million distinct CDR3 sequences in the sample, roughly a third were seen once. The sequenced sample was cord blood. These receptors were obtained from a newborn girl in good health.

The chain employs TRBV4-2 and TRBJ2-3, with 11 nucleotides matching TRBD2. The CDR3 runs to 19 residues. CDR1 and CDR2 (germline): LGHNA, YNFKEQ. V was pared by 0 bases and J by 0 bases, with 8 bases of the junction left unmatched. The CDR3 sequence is CASSQDGSGGALSTDTQYF. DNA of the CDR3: TGTGCCAGCAGCCAAGATGGTAGCGGGGGGGCCTTGAGCACAGATACGCAGTATTTT.

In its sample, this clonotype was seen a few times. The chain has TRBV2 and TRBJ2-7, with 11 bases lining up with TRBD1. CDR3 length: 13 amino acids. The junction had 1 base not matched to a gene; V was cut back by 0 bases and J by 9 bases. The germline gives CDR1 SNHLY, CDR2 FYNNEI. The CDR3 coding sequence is TGTGCCAGCAGTGAAGCGGGACAGGGGGTGCAGTACTTC. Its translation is CASSEAGQGVQYF. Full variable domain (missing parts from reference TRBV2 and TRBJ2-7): EPEVTQTPSHQVTQMGQEVILRCVPISNHLYFYWYRQILGQKVEFLVSFYNNEISEKSEIFDDQFSVERPDGSNFTLKIRSTKLEDSAMYFCASSEAGQGVQYFGPGTRLTVT.

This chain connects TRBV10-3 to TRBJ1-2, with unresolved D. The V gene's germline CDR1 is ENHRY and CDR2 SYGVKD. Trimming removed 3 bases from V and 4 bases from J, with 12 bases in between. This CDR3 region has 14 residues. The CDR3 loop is CAISDSGVGYGYTF. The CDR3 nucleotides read TGTGCCATCAGTGATAGCGGGGTAGGCTATGGCTACACCTTC.

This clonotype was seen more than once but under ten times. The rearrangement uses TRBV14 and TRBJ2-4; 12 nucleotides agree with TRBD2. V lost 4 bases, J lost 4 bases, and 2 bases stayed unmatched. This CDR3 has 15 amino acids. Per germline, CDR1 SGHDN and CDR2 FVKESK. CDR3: CASSRTSGGKNIQYF. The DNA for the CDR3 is TGTGCCAGCAGCCGAACTAGCGGGGGGAAAAACATTCAGTACTTC.

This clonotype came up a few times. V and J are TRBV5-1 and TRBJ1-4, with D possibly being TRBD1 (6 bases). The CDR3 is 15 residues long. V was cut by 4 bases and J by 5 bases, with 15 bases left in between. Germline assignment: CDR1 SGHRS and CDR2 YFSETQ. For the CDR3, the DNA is TGCGCCAGCAGCCCTAGGACAGATCTGAATGAAAAACTGTTTTTT. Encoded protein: CASSPRTDLNEKLFF. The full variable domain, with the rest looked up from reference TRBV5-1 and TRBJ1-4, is KAGVTQTPRYLIKTRGQQVTLSCSPISGHRSVSWYQQTPGQGLQFLFEYFSETQRNKGNFPGRFSGRQFSNSRSEMNVSTLELGDSALYLCASSPRTDLNEKLFFGSGTQLSVL.

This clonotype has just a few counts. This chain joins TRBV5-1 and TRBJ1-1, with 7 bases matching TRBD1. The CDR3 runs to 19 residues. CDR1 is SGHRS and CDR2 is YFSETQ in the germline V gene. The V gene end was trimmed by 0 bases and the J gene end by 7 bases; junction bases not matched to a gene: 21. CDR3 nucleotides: TGCGCCAGCAGCTTGGGTCGTACAGGGGAAGGTACAGTACGCAATGAAGCTTTCTTT. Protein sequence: CASSLGRTGEGTVRNEAFF.

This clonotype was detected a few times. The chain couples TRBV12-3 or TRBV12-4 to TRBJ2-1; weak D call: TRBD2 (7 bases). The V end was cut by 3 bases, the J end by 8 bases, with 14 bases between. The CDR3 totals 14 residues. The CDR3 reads CASSFRRGGDEQFF. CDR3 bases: TGTGCCAGCAGTTTTCGGAGGGGGGGCGATGAGCAGTTCTTC.

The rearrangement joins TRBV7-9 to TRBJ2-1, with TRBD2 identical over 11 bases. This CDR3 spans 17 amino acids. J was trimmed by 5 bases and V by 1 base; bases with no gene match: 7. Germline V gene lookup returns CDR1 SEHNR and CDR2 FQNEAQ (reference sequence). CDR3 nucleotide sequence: TGTGCCAGCAGCTTAGAGGGGAGACTAGCGGGAAACAATGAGCAGTTCTTC. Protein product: CASSLEGRLAGNNEQFF.

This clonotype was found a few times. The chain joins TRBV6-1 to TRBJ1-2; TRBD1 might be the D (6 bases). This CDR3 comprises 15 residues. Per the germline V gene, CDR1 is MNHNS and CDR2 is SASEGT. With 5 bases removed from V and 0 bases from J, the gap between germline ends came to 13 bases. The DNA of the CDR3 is TGTGCCAGCAGTCTCTTCGGACAGCCTAACTATGGCTACACCTTC. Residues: CASSLFGQPNYGYTF.

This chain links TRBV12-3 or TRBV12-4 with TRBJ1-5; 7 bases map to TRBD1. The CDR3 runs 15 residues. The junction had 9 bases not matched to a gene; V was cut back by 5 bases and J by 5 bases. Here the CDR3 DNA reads TGTGCCAGCAGTCCTAGACAGGGAAAAGATCAGCCCCAGCATTTT. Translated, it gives CASSPRQGKDQPQHF.

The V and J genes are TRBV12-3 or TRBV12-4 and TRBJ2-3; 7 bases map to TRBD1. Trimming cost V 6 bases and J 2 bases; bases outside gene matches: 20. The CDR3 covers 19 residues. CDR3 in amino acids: CASSPRQEADRVDTDTQYF. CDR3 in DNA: TGTGCCAGCAGCCCGAGGCAGGAGGCCGACAGGGTAGACACAGATACGCAGTATTTT.

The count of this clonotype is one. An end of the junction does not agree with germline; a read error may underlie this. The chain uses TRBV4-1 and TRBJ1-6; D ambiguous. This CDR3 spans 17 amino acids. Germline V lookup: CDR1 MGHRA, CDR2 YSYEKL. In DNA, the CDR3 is TGCGCCAGCAGCCAAGGGCGACAAAGCTCCTATAATTCACCCCCCCACTTT. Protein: CASSQGRQSSYNSPPHF.

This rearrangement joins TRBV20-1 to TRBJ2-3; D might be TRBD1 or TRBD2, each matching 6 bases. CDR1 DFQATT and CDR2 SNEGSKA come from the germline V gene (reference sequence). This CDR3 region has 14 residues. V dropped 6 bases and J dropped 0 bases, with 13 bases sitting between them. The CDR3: CSASRGPSTDTQYF. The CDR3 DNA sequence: TGCAGTGCCTCCCGGGGGCCCAGCACAGATACGCAGTATTTT.